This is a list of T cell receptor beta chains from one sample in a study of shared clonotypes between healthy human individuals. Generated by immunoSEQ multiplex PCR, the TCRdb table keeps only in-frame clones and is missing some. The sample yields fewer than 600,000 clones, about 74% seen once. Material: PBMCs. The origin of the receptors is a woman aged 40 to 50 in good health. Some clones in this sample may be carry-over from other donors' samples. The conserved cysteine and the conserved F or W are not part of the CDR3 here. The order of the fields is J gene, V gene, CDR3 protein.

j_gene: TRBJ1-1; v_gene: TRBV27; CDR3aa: ASSLRKGRAF
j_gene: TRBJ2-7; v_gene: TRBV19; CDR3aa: ASSSAVKQY
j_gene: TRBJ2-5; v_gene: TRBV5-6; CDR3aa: ASSLRLQETQY
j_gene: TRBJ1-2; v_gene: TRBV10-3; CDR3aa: AISAPRTARNFGYT
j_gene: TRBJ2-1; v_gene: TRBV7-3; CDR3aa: ASSLSTLSSYNEQF
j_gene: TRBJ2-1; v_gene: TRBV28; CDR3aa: ASEEGSYNEQF
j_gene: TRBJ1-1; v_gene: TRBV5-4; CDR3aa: ASSLDGGGTEAF
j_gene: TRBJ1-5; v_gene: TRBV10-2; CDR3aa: ASSEAVRSSRGNQPQH
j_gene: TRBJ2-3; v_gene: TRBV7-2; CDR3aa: ASSPAARDTQY
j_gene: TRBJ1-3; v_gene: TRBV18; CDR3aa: ASSPRTGERTGNTIY
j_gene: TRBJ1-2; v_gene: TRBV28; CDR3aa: ASRRAGQGAEGYT
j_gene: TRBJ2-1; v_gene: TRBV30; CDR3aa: AWSKRGWDEQF
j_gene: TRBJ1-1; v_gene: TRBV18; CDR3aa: ASSPRESEAF
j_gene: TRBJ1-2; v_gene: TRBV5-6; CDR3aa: ASSLVGQKRNYGYT
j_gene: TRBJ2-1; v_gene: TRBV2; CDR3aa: ASRAELAGGDEQF
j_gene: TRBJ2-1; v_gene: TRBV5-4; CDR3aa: ASSALLEGRYNEQF
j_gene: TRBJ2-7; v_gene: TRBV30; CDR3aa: AWNRPDWTYEQY
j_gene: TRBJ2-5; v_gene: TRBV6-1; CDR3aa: ASSVTGEETQY
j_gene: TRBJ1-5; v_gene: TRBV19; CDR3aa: ATNLGGGNNQPQH
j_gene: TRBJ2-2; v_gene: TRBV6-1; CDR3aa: ASSEGTFRGTGELF
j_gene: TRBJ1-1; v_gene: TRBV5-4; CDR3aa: ASSLRSNTEAF
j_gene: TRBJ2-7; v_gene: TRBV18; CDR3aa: ASSPGRTIYEQY
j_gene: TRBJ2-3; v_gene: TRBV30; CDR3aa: AWSVAGTDTQY
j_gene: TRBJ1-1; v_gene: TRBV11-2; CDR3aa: ASSPDMNTEAF